This T cell receptor (beta chain) was sequenced during a study of Graves' ophthalmopathy and Graves' hyperthyroidism. This clonotype was seen more than once but under ten times. PBMCs were density-gradient isolated from around 9.2 ml fresh blood. The ends lost 5 bases at V and 1 base at J; junction bases unmatched: 7. Germline-derived CDR1 and CDR2 are SNHLY and FYNNEI. This CDR3 has 15 amino acids. Amplified TCR beta CDR3 regions were obtained using RNA transcripts as template. HTBI primers served in a first-round RT-PCR, which a second-round multiplex PCR followed. MiXCR, run by TCRdb on the multiplex PCR reads, gives a single entry per CDR3 protein. The sample shows about 700,000 distinct CDR3 sequences, 40% of them seen only once.

The chain recombines TRBV2 with TRBJ2-5, with 7 bases that match TRBD2. The receptor's source is an adult man with Graves' ophthalmopathy. Sequencing was carried out using peripheral blood. The CDR3 spells CASSLAASSQETQYF. The CDR3 bases are TGTGCCAGCAGTCTAGCGGCATCATCCCAAGAGACCCAGTACTTC.